Each of the 5 T cell receptor beta chains below was sequenced from the same sample in a study of T cell responses to AZD1222 COVID-19 vaccine. The table came from immunoSEQ multiplex PCR; TCRdb's copy has only in-frame clones and leaves some out. Here the sample spans over 60,000 clones, around 80% being singletons. The sequencing here drew on peripheral blood, taken 28 days after the second AZD1222 dose. These receptors were taken from an adult who received the AZD1222 COVID-19 vaccine.

The chain uses TRBV4-3 and TRBJ1-5, with D unresolved. The V gene lost 0 bases and the J gene lost 3 bases, with 21 bases spanning the gap. CDR1 and CDR2 (germline): LGHNA, YSLEER. This CDR3 contains 19 residues. The CDR3 DNA sequence: TGCGCCAGCAGCCAAGATCTGGCAGCTTCCCCCAGAGACAATCAGCCCCAGCATTTT. Translating it yields CASSQDLAASPRDNQPQHF.

The gene calls are TRBV7-9 and TRBJ1-2; D might be TRBD1 (5 bases). The CDR3 consists of 16 residues. CDR1 is SEHNR and CDR2 is FQNEAQ in the germline V gene (reference sequence). V shed 7 bases and J shed 0 bases, with 18 bases lying between them. The CDR3 DNA reads as TGTGCCAGCACTTCGGTGATTAGGGACGCTAACTATGGCTACACCTTC. Translation: CASTSVIRDANYGYTF.

This clone was detected a few times. The chain recombines TRBV6-1 with TRBJ2-6; D is undetermined. Germline V CDR1 and CDR2: MNHNS, SASEGT. The length of the CDR3 is 15 residues. V lost 1 base to trimming and J lost 1 base, with 5 bases between them. DNA of the CDR3: TGTGCCAGCAGTGAAGGGCAGTCTGGGGCCAACGTCCTGACTTTC. Amino acids: CASSEGQSGANVLTF.

The chain links TRBV7-8 to TRBJ2-1; D is possibly TRBD2 (6 bases). This CDR3 is 17 amino acids long. V lost 3 bases and J lost 0, with 15 bases in between. Per germline, CDR1 SGHVS and CDR2 FQNEAQ. CDR3 DNA: TGTGCCAGCAGCTTTGGGACTGGAAAAAGCTCCTACAATGAGCAGTTCTTC. This sequence encodes CASSFGTGKSSYNEQFF.

The chain combines TRBV7-9 with TRBJ2-3; 12 bases are shared with TRBD2. CDR1 is SEHNR, CDR2 FQNEAQ, per germline (reference sequence). V gave up 9 bases and J gave up 1 base; unmatched junction bases: 5. The CDR3 is 15 residues long. The CDR3: CASFTSGGRTDTQYF. Here the CDR3 DNA reads TGTGCCAGTTTCACTAGCGGGGGGCGCACAGATACGCAGTATTTT.